What follows are 4 T cell receptor beta chains derived from one specimen sequenced in a study of cytomegalovirus exposure and HLA in healthy donors (dated by TCRdb to about 2017). The library came from the immunoSEQ multiplex PCR assay. A mixture of 60 forward primers for TCR Vbeta segments and 13 reverse primers for TCR Jbeta segments was used in the multiplex PCR. Not all clones reach the TCRdb copy of this immuneACCESS table, which keeps in-frame sequences only. Checked studies attribute under half of the gap to unresolved V genes and leave the rest unexplained. Present in this sample are around 99,000 clones, around four fifths of which were seen just once. The top ten hold roughly 8% of the sample. Sample: PBMCs. These receptor sequences come from a young man in good health and CMV-seronegative.

The CDR3 sequence is CAWSVRTSGKNIQYF. In nucleotides, the CDR3 is TGTGCCTGGAGTGTCAGGACTAGCGGCAAAAACATTCAGTACTTC. The rearrangement links TRBV30 to TRBJ2-4, with TRBD2 matching 10 bases. The CDR3 totals 15 residues. J lost 3 bases, V lost 0 bases, and 2 bases had no gene match. CDR1 is GTSNPN and CDR2 is SVGIG in the germline V gene (reference sequence).

J is TRBJ1-5 and V is TRBV4-1; 11 bases fit TRBD1. V shed 4 bases, J shed 4 bases, and the junction held 6 bases outside the gene matches. CDR3 size: 16 residues. CDR1 is MGHRA, CDR2 YSYEKL, per germline. DNA for the CDR3: TGCGCCAGCAGCCCCGGACAGGGGGCGAGGAATCAGCCCCAGCATTTT. Translation: CASSPGQGARNQPQHF.

V is TRBV5-1 and J is TRBJ2-2, with D tentatively TRBD1 (5 bases). Trimming took 4 bases from V and 5 from J, leaving 12 bases between them. CDR3 length equals 14 residues. Germline CDR1 and CDR2: SGHRS and YFSETQ. CDR3 nucleotide sequence: TGCGCCAGCAGCCCCCCGACAGAGACCGGGGAGCTGTTTTTT. Translated, it gives CASSPPTETGELFF.

The gene calls are TRBV6-5 and TRBJ2-1; 14 positions agree with TRBD2. The J segment lost 12 bases and the V segment lost 6 bases, leaving 10 bases of the junction unmatched. There are 15 residues in the CDR3. CDR1 and CDR2 from the germline V gene are MNHEY and SVGAGI. CDR3 in DNA: TGTGCCAGCAGCCCCTCGACTAGCGGGAGGGGGGGGCAGTTCTTC. It yields the protein CASSPSTSGRGGQFF.